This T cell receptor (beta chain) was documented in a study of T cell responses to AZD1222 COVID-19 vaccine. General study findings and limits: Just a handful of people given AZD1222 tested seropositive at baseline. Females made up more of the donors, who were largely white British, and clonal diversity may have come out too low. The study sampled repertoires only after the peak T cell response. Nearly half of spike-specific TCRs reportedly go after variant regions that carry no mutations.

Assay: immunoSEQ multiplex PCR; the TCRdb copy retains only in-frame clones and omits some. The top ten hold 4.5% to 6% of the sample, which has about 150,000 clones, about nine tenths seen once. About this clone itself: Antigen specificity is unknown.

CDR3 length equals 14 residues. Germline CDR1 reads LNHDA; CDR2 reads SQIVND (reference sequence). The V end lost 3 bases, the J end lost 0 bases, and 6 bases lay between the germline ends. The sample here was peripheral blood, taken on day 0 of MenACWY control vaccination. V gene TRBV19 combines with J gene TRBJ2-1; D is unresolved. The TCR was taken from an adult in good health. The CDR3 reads CASSIEVSYNEQFF. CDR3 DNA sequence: TGTGCCAGTAGTATCGAGGTCTCCTACAATGAGCAGTTCTTC.